The 11 T cell receptor beta chains listed next were all sequenced from one sample in a study of blood T cell repertoires in COVID-19. Here immunoSEQ multiplex PCR was the method, and the copy in TCRdb shows in-frame clones only, minus some. Of 200,000 to 300,000 clones listed, approximately 83% are singletons. The specimen was peripheral blood. The receptors derive from a man under 40 who had recovered from COVID-19.

This clone occurred once. The chain joins TRBV20-1 to TRBJ1-2; D is possibly TRBD1 (5 bases). This CDR3 spans 10 amino acids. Germline V gives CDR1 DFQATT, CDR2 SNEGSKA (reference sequence). The CDR3 region has the DNA TGCAGCGACGGGGGTTATGGCTACACCTTC. Amino acids: CSDGGYGYTF.

This clone was seen just once. A junction boundary mismatches the germline segment, possibly from a read error. This chain connects TRBV7-2 to TRBJ2-1, with TRBD1 identical over 10 bases. CDR1 and CDR2 from the germline V gene are SGHTA and FQGNSA. The CDR3 runs 16 residues. In nucleotides, the CDR3 is TGTGCCAGCAGCTTAGGGACAGGGGGAGCCTATAATGAGCAGTTCTTC. Its translation is CASSLGTGGAYNEQFF.

The V call is TRBV3-1 (or the pseudogene TRBV3-2), the J call TRBJ2-7; 9 bases align to TRBD2. CDR3 size: 15 residues. Germline lookup yields CDR1 LGHDT and CDR2 YNNKEL (reference sequence). The V and J ends lost 0 bases and 4 bases, in that order; junction bases with no gene match: 4. Here the CDR3 reads CASSQELAGGYEQYF. The CDR3 bases are TGTGCCAGCAGCCAAGAACTTGCGGGGGGGTACGAGCAGTACTTC.

This chain uses TRBV11-2 with TRBJ2-7; D may be TRBD1 (6 bases). CDR1 and CDR2 from the germline V gene are SGHAT and FQNNGV. V shed 5 bases and J shed 2 bases, with 10 bases lying between them. The length of the CDR3 is 13 residues. CDR3 coding DNA: TGTGCCAGCAGCGCCAGGGGCACCTACGAGCAGTACTTC. It codes for CASSARGTYEQYF.

This clone was seen more than once but under ten times. The rearrangement links TRBV10-2 to TRBJ2-7; maybe TRBD1 (6 bases). In germline, CDR1 is WSHSY, CDR2 SAAADI. The CDR3 has 14 residues. V was shortened by 1 base and J by 5 bases, with 12 bases between the two germline ends. The CDR3 nucleotides are TGCGCCAGCAGTGAGTTAGGACAGTCCCACGAGCAGTACGTC. Its translation is CASSELGQSHEQYV.

As concerns this clone: Other DNA sequences in the same sample also yield this CDR3. The V call is TRBV25-1, the J call TRBJ2-2; 8 bases are shared with TRBD1. J gave up 2 bases and V 4 bases, and 3 bases lay outside the gene matches. CDR1 is MGHDK, CDR2 SYGVNS, per germline. This CDR3 has 15 residues. The CDR3: CASSVQGANTGELFF. CDR3 sequence (DNA): TGTGCCAGCAGTGTCCAGGGGGCTAACACCGGGGAGCTGTTTTTT.

CDR3 bases: TGCAGCGTTGGTTTCAGGGGCGTCACCGGGGAGCTGTTTTTT. Its protein product is CSVGFRGVTGELFF. The chain combines TRBV29-1 with TRBJ2-2, with a possible D match to TRBD1 (6 bases). From germline, CDR1 is SQVTM and CDR2 ANQGSEA. V lost 4 bases to trimming and J lost 4 bases, with 13 bases between them. The CDR3 loop spans 14 amino acids.

This chain connects TRBV4-2 to TRBJ1-4; 7 bases map to TRBD1. The V segment lost 4 bases and the J segment 8 bases; nucleotides outside the gene matches: 7. The CDR3 is 14 residues long. CDR1 is LGHNA and CDR2 is YNFKEQ in the germline V gene. CDR3 DNA: TGTGCCAGCAGCCGTACAGGGGCACAGGAAAAACTGTTTTTT. It codes for CASSRTGAQEKLFF.

The rearrangement joins TRBV10-3 to TRBJ1-1; the D is unclear. Germline CDR1 is ENHRY and CDR2 is SYGVKD. This CDR3 has 17 amino acids. V was shortened by 0 bases and J by 1 base, with 15 bases between the two germline ends. The CDR3 DNA reads TGTGCCATCAGTGAGTCGAGGGTTTGGGAGAAGAACACTGAAGCTTTCTTT. Its protein is CAISESRVWEKNTEAFF.

The chain employs TRBV3-1 (or the pseudogene TRBV3-2) and TRBJ1-4; no clear D gene. The CDR3 spans 15 residues. V dropped 5 bases and J dropped 5 bases, with 15 bases sitting between them. In germline, CDR1 is LGHDT, CDR2 YNNKEL (reference sequence). CDR3 in DNA: TGTGCCAGCAGCGAGTCCGGAGGCACAAATGAAAAACTGTTTTTT. Translation gives CASSESGGTNEKLFF.

The chain employs TRBV5-1 and TRBJ2-3; a possible D gene is TRBD1 (7 bases). The CDR3 is 16 residues long. The V end lost 3 bases, the J end lost 4 bases, and 18 bases lay between the germline ends. The germline gives CDR1 SGHRS, CDR2 YFSETQ. This CDR3 is CASSSQFDREADTQYF. In nucleotides, the CDR3 is TGCGCCAGCAGCTCACAATTCGACAGGGAGGCAGATACGCAGTATTTT.